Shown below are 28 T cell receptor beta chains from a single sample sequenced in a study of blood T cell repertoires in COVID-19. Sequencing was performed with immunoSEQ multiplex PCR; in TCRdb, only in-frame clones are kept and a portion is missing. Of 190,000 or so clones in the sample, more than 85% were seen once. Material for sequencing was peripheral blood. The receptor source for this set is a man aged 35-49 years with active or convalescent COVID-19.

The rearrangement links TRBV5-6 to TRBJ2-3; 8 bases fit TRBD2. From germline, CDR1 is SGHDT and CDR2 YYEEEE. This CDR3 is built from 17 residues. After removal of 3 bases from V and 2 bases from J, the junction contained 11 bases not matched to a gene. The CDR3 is CASSSTGTRAYTDTQYF. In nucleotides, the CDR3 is TGTGCCAGCAGCTCGACCGGGACTAGGGCTTACACAGATACGCAGTATTTT.

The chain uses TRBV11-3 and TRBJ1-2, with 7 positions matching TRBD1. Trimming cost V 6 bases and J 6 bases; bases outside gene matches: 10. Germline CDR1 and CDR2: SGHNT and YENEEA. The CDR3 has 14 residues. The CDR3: CASSLTGTEDGYTF. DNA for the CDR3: TGTGCCAGCAGTCTAACCGGGACAGAAGATGGCTACACCTTC.

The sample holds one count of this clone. CDR3 loop: CAWAQGGSSNQPQHF. The CDR3 coding sequence is TGTGCCTGGGCTCAGGGAGGGTCGAGCAATCAGCCCCAGCATTTT. The rearrangement links TRBV30 to TRBJ1-5; weak D call: TRBD1 (5 bases). Deletions cut 5 bases from V and 1 base from J, with 15 bases between. CDR3 length equals 15 residues. Germline loops: CDR1 GTSNPN, CDR2 SVGIG (reference sequence).

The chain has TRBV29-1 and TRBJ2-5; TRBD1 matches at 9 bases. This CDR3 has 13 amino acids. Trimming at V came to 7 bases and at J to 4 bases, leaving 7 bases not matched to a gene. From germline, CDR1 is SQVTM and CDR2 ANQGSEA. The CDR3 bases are TGCAGCGAGATAACAGGGGGCCGAGAGACCCAGTACTTC. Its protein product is CSEITGGRETQYF.

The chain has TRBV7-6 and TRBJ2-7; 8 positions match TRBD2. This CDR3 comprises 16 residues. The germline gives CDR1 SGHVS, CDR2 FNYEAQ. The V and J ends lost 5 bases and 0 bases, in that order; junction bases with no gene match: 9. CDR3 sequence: CASSPGGPRSSYEQYF. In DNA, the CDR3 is TGTGCCAGCAGCCCGGGGGGGCCAAGGAGCTCCTACGAGCAGTACTTC.

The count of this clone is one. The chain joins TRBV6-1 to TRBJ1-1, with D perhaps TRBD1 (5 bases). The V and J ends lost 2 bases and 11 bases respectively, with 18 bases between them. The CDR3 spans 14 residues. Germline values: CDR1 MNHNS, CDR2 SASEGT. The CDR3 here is CASSERSTALEAFF. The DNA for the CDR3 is TGTGCCAGCAGTGAACGATCGACAGCCCTTGAGGCTTTCTTT.

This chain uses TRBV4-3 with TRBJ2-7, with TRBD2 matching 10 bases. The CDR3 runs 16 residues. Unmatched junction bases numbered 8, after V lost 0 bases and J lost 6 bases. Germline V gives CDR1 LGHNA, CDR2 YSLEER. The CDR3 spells CASSQDLASGGSEQYF. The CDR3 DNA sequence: TGCGCCAGCAGCCAAGATCTGGCTAGCGGGGGTAGCGAGCAGTACTTC.

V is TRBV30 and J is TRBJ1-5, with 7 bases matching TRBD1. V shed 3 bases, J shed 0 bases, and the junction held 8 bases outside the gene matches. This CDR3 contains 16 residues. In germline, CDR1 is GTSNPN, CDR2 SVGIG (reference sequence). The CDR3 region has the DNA TGTGCCTGGAGCGCAGGACAGGCTTATAGCAATCAGCCCCAGCATTTT. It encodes CAWSAGQAYSNQPQHF. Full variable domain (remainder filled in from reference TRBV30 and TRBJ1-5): SQTIHQWPATLVQPVGSPLSLECTVEGTSNPNLYWYRQAAGRGLQLLFYSVGIGQISSEVPQNLSASRPQDRQFILSSKKLLLSDSGFYLCAWSAGQAYSNQPQHFGDGTRLSIL.

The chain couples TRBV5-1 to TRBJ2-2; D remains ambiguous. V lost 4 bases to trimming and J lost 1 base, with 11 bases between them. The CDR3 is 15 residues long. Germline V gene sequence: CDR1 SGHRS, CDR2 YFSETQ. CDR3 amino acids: CASSLRTGNTGELFF. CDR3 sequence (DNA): TGCGCCAGCAGCCTCCGTACGGGGAACACCGGGGAGCTGTTTTTT.

CDR3 coding DNA: TGTGCCAGCAGTTTAGGTGGACTAGCGGGGCTCCAAGAGACCCAGTACTTC. This gives the protein CASSLGGLAGLQETQYF. The chain is built from TRBV28 and TRBJ2-5; 12 bases match TRBD2. This CDR3 is 17 amino acids long. Germline V gene data show CDR1 as MDHEN and CDR2 as SYDVKM. With 2 bases clipped from V and 1 base from J, the junction kept 5 bases outside the gene matches.

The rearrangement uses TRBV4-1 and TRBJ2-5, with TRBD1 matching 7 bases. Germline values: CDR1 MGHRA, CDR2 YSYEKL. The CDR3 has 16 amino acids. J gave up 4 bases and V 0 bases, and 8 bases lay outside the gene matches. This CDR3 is CASSQDSASGGETQYF. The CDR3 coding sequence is TGCGCCAGCAGCCAAGATTCCGCCTCAGGGGGAGAGACCCAGTACTTC.

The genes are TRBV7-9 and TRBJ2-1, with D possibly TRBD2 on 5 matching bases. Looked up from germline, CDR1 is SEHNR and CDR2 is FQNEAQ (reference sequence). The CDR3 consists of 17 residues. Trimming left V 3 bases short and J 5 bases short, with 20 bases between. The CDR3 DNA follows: TGTGCCAGCAGCTTTAAATCAGGACTCCTTGGCCACAATGAGCAGTTCTTC. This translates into CASSFKSGLLGHNEQFF.

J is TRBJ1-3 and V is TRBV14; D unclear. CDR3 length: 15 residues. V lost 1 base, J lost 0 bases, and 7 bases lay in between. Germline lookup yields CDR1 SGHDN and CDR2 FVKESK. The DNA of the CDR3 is TGTGCCAGCAGCCAAGGGAGGGTCTCTGGAAACACCATATATTTT. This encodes CASSQGRVSGNTIYF.

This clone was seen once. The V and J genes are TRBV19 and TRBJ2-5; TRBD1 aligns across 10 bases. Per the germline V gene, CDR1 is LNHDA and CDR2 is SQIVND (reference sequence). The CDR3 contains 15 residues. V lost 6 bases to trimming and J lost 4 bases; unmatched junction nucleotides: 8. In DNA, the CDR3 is TGTGCCAGTAGAAAAAGGGACAGGGGAGGAGAGACCCAGTACTTC. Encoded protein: CASRKRDRGGETQYF.

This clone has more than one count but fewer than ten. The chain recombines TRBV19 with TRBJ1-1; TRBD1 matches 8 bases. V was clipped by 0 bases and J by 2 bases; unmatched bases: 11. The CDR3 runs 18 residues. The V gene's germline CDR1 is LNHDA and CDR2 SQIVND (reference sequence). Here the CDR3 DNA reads TGTGCCAGTAGTATAGATGACCCGTGGACAGGGCTTAACACTGAAGCTTTCTTT. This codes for CASSIDDPWTGLNTEAFF.

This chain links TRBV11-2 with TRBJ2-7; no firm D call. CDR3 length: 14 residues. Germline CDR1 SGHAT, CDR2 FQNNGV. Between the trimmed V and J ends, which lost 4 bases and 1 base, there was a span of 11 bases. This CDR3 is CASSSLHGSYEQYF. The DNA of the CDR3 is TGTGCCAGCAGCTCCCTGCACGGGTCCTACGAGCAGTACTTC.

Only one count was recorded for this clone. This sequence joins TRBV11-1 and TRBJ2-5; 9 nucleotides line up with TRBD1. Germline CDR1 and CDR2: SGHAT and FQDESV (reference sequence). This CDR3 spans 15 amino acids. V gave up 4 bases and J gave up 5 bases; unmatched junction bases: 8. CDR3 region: CASSSTGTGSETQYF. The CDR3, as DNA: TGTGCCAGCAGCTCCACCGGGACAGGGTCTGAGACCCAGTACTTC.

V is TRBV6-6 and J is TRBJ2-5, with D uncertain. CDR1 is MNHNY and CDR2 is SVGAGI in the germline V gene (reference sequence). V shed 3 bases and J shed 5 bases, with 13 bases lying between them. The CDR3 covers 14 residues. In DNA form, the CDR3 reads TGTGCCAGCAGTTATTACTCCCTTGGTGAGACCCAGTACTTC. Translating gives CASSYYSLGETQYF.

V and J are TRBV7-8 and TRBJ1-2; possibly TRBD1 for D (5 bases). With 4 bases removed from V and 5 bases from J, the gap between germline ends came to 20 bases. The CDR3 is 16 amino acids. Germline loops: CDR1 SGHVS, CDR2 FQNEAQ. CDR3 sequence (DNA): TGTGCCAGCAGCTCCGCCGGGACTTCCCCCCTATATGGCTACACCTTC. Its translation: CASSSAGTSPLYGYTF.

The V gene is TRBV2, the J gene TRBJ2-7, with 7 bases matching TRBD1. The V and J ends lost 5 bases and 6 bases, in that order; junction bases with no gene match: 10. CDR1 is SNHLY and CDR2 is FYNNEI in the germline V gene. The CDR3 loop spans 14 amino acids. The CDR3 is CASSLLTGYGEQYF. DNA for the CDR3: TGTGCCAGCAGTTTGCTGACAGGGTACGGCGAGCAGTACTTC.

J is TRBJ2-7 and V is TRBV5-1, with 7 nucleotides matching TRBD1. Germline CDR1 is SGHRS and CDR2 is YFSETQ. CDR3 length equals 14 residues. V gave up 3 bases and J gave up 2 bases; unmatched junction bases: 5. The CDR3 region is CASSWGTDPYEQYF. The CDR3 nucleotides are TGCGCCAGCAGCTGGGGGACAGACCCCTACGAGCAGTACTTC.

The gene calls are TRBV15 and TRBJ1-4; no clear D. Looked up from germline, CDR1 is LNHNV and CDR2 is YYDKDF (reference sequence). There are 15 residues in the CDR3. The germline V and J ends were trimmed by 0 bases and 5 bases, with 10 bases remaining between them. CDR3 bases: TGTGCCACCAGCAGAGATTTGCAGATCAATGAAAAACTGTTTTTT. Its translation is CATSRDLQINEKLFF.

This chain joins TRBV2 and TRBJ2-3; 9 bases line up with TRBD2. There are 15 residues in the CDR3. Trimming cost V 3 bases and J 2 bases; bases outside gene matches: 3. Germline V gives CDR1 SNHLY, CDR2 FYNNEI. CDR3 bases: TGTGCCAGCAGTGATCTAGCGGGGATCACAGATACGCAGTATTTT. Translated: CASSDLAGITDTQYF.

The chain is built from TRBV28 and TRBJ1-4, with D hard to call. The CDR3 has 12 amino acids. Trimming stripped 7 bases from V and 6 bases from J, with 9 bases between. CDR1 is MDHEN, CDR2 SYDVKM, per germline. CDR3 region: CASTSGDEKLFF. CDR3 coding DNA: TGTGCCAGCACTTCCGGGGATGAAAAACTGTTTTTT.

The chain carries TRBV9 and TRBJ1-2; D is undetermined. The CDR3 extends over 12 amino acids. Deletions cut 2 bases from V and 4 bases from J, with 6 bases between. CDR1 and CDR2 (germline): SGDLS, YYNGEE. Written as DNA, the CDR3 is TGTGCCAGCAGCGTCAACAGCTATGGCTACACCTTC. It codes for CASSVNSYGYTF.

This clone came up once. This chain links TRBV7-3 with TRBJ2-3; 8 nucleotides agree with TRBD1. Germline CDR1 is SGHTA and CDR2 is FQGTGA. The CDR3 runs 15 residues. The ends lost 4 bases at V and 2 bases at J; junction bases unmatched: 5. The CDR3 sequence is CASSSPGQVTDTQYF. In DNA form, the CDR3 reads TGTGCCAGCAGCTCGCCGGGACAGGTCACAGATACGCAGTATTTT.

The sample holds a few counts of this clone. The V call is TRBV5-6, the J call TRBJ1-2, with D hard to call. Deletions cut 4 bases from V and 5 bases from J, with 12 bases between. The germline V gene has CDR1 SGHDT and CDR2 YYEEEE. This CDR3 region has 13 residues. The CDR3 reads CASSPWAVYGYTF. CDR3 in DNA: TGTGCCAGCAGCCCCTGGGCCGTTTATGGCTACACCTTC.

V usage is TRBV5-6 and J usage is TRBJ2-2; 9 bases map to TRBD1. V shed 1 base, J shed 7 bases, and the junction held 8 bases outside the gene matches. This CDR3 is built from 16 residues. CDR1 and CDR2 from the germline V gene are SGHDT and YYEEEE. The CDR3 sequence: CASSLYRGPRDGELFF. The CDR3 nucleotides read TGTGCCAGCAGCTTGTACAGGGGGCCCAGAGACGGGGAGCTGTTTTTT.